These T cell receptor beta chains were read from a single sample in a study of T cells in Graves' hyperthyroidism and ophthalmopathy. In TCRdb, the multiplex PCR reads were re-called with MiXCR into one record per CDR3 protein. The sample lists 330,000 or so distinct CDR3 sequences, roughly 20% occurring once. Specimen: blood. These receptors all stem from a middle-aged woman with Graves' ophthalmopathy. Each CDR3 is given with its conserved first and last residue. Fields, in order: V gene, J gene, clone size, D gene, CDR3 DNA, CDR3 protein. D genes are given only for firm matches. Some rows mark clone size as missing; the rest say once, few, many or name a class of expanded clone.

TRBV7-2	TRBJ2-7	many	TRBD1	TGTGCCAGCAGCAAATCCAGGGGGACCCAAGTGAGGGAGCAGTACTTC	CASSKSRGTQVREQYF
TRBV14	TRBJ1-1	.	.	TGTGCCAGCCAGATGGGAGTCACTGAAGCTTTCTTT	CASQMGVTEAFF
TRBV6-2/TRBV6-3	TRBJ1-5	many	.	TGTGCCAGCAGTTACTGGGGGAACCCCCAGCATTTT	CASSYWGNPQHF
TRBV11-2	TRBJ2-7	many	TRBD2	TGTGCCAGCAGCTTACGACCCGGGACTAGCGGGAGGGCCATCAACGAGCAGTACTTC	CASSLRPGTSGRAINEQYF
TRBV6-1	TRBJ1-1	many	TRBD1	TGTGCCAGCACCTCAGCGGGACAGGGAATAAACACTGAAGCTTTCTTT	CASTSAGQGINTEAFF
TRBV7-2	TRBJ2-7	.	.	TGTGCCAGCAGCTTAGGTGGGGGGTTCACGTACGAGCAGTACTTC	CASSLGGGFTYEQYF
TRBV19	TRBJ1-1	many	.	TGTGCCAGTGGACAACGCACCTCTCACACTGAAGCTTTCTTT	CASGQRTSHTEAFF
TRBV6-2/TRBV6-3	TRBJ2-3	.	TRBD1	TGTGCCAGCAGCTACCTACCGGGACAGGGGGCGACAGATACGCAGTATTTT	CASSYLPGQGATDTQYF
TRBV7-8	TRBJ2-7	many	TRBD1	TGTGCCAGCAGCTTAGTCTGGACAGGGGGGCAAGAGCAGTACTTC	CASSLVWTGGQEQYF
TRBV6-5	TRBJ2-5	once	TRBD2	TGTGCCAGCAGTTTCCTCCTAGCGGAACAAGAGACCCAGTACTTC	CASSFLLAEQETQYF
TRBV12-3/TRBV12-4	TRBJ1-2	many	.	TGTGCCAGCAGTTTAGCGGGGACGAACTATGGCTACACCTTC	CASSLAGTNYGYTF
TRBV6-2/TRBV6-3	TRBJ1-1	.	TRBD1	TGTGCCAGCAGTTATCGGACAGGGCGTGCCACTGAAGCTTTCTTT	CASSYRTGRATEAFF
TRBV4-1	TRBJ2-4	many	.	TGCGCCAGCAGCCAACCAGCTGCCCAGCAGGTAGCTTGGAACATTCAGTACTTC	CASSQPAAQQVAWNIQYF
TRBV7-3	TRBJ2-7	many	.	TGTGCCAGCAGCTTAACTTGGGTCGGTTTACGGGACAAGAGTAACGAGCAGTACTTC	CASSLTWVGLRDKSNEQYF
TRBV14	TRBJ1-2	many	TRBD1	TGTGCCAGCAGCCAAGTTTCTAGGACAGGGGAATTATATGGCTACACCTTC	CASSQVSRTGELYGYTF
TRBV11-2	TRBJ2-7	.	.	TGTGCCAGCGGATCGACAGCGCAGTACTTC	CASGSTAQYF
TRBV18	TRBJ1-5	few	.	TGTGCCAGCTCACCGCTCGAGGGTCAGCCCCAGCATTTT	CASSPLEGQPQHF
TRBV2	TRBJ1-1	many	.	TGTGCCAGCAGTGAAATGGGCCACCGGGCTTTCTTT	CASSEMGHRAFF
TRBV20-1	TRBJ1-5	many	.	TGCAGTGCTACCCTCCGGGGCAATCAGCCCCAGCATTTT	CSATLRGNQPQHF
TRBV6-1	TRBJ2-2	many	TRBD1	TGTGCCGGACGACAGGGGGGAGGGGAGCTGTTTTTT	CAGRQGGGELFF
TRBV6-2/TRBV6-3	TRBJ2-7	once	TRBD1	TGTGCCAGCAGTTACTTACAGGGGGGCGAGCAGTACTTC	CASSYLQGGEQYF
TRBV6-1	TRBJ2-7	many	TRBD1	TGTGCCAGCAGTGGACAGGGTAGAGAGCAGTACTTC	CASSGQGREQYF
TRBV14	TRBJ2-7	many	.	TGTGCCAGCAGCCTTGTGCAGGGTGTCTACGAGCAGTACTTC	CASSLVQGVYEQYF
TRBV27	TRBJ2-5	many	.	TGTGCCAGCAGAATGGGAAGCTCGGTGGGAGAGACCCAGTACTTC	CASRMGSSVGETQYF
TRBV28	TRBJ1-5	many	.	TGTGCCAGCAACAACCTAGACCTAAACGGTCAGCCCCAGCATTTT	CASNNLDLNGQPQHF
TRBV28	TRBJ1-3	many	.	TGTGCCAGTGTATTGAGGGGCGCCTCTGGAAACACCATATATTTT	CASVLRGASGNTIYF
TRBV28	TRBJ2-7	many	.	TGTGCCAGCAGTACAGGGACCTACGAGCAGTACTTC	CASSTGTYEQYF
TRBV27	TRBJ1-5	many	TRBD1	TGTGCCAGCAGTCCGCGACAGGGTCTCGGTAGCAATCAGCCCCAGCATTTT	CASSPRQGLGSNQPQHF
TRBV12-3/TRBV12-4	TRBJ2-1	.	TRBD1	TGTGCCAGCATCGACAGGGGCGGCGAGCAGTTCTTC	CASIDRGGEQFF
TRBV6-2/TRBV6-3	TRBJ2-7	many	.	TGTGCCAGCAGTCACCGGGACACCCGGATTTACGAGCAGTACTTC	CASSHRDTRIYEQYF
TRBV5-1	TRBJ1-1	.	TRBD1	TGCGCCAGCAGCTTGGAAGGCAGGGGGAGCACTGAAGCTTTCTTT	CASSLEGRGSTEAFF